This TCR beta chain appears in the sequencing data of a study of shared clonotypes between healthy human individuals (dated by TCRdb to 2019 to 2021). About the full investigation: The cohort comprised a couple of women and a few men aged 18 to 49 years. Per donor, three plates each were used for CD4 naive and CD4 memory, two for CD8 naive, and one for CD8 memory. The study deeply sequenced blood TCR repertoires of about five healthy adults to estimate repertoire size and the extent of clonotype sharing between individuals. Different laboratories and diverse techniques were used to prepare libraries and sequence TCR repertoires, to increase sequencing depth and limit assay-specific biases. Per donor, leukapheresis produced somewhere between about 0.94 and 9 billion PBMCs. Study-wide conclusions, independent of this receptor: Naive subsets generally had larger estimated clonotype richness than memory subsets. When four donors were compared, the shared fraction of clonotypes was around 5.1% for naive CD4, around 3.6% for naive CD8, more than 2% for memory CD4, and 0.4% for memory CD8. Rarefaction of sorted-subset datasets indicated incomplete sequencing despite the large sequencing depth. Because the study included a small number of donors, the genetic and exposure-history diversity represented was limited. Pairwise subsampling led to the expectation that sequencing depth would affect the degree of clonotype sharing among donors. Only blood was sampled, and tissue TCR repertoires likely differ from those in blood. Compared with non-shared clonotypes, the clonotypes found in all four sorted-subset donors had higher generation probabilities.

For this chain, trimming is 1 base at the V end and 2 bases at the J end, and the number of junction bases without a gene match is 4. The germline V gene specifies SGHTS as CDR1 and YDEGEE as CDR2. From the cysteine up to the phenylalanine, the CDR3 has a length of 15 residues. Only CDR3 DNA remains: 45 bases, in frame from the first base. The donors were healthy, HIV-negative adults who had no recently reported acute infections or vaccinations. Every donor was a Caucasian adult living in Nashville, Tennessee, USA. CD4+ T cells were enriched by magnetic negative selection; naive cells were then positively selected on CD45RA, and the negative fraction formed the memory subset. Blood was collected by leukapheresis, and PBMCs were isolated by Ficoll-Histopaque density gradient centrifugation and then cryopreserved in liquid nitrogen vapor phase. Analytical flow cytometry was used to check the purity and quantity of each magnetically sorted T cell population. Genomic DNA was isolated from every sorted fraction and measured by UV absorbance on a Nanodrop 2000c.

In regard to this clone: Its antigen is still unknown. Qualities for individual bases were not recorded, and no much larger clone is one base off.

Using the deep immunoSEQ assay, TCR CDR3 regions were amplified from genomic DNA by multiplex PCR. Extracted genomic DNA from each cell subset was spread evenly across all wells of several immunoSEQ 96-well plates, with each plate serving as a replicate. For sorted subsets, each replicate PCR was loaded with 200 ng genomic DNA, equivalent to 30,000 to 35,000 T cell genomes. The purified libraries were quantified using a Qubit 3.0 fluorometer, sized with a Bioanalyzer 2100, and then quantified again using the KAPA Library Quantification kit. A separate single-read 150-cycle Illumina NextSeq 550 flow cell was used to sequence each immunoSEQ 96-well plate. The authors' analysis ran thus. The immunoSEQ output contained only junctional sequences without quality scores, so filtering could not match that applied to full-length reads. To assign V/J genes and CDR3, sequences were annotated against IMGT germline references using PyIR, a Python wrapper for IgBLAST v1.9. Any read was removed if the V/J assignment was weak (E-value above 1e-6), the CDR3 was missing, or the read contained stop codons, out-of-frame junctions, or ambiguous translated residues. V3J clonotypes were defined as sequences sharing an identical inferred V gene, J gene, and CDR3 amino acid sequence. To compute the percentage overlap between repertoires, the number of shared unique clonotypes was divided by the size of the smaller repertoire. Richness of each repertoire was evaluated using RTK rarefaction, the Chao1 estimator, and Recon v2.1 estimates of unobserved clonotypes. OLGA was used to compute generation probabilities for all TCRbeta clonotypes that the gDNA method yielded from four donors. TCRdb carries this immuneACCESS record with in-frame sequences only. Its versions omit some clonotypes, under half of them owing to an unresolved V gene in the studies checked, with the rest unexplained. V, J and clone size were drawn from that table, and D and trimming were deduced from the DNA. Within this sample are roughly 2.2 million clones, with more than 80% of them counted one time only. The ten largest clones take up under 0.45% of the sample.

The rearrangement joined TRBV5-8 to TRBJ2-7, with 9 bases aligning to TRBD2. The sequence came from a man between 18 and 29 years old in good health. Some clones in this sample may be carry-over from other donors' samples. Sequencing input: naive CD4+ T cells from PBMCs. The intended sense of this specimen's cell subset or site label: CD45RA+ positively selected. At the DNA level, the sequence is TGTGCCAGCAGCTTGAGCGGGGGGCTGGCCTACGAGCAGTACTTC. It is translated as CASSLSGGLAYEQYF. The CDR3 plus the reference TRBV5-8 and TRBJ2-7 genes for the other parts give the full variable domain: EAGVTQSPTHLIKTRGQQATLRCSPISGHTSVYWYQQALGLGLQFLLWYDEGEERNRGNFPPRFSGRQFPNYSSELNVNALELEDSALYLCASSLSGGLAYEQYFGPGTRLTVT.